The source of this TCR beta chain is a study of shared clonotypes between healthy human individuals. At the level of the study: Per donor, three plates held CD4 naive cells, three held CD4 memory, two held CD8 naive and one held CD8 memory.

Original data processing: Junction-only sequences produced by ImmunoSEQ had no quality scores, so filtering differed. Sequencing used immunoSEQ multiplex PCR; TCRdb keeps in-frame clones, though not all of them. V and J calls and clone size come straight from that table; D and trimming were deduced from the DNA. The sample holds a few million clones, 95% seen once. Germline CDR1 is SNHLY and CDR2 is FYNNEI. V shed 7 bases and J 2 bases; nucleotides not matched to a gene: 12. This CDR3 has 16 amino acids. Concerning this clone: What it recognizes is unknown.

Regarding the study as a whole: The diversity represented, both genetic and in exposure history, was limited by few donors.

All donors were Caucasian adults living in Nashville, Tennessee. Sequenced sample: naive CD4+ T cells sorted from blood. Specified subset: CD45RA+ positively selected. This chain uses TRBV2 with TRBJ1-2, with TRBD1 matching 8 bases. This sequence originates from a man between 18 and 29 years old in good health. This CDR3 reads CASIFQLDRVNYGYTF. The CDR3 coding sequence is TGTGCCAGCATCTTCCAATTGGACAGGGTCAACTATGGCTACACCTTC.